This T cell receptor beta chain emerged from a study of blood T cell repertoires in COVID-19. Germline loops: CDR1 MGHRA, CDR2 YSYEKL. The CDR3 length is 15 residues. V was cut by 2 bases and J by 6 bases, with 11 bases left in between. The protocol was immunoSEQ multiplex PCR, while the TCRdb copy is restricted to in-frame clones and leaves out a portion. The sample shows some 85,000 clones, around 80% of them seen only once. The V gene is TRBV4-1, the J gene TRBJ1-6; TRBD1 might be the D (6 bases). The sequenced material came from peripheral blood. This receptor was identified in a human donor in a cohort sampled during active COVID-19. The CDR3 region is CASSQRDTVNSPLHF. In DNA form, the CDR3 reads TGCGCCAGCAGCCAAAGGGACACCGTTAATTCACCCCTCCACTTT.